Listed here is a single TCR beta chain. No antigen is known for it. This sample stems from a study of T-cell memory formation after mild COVID-19. Study results and limitations: CD4/CD8 balance held among clones contracting day 15 to 85, and later expanders leaned CD4+.

CDR3 size: 13 residues. Trimming shortened V by 4 bases and J by 3 bases, and 10 bases separated the two germline ends. Germline CDR1 is SGHNT and CDR2 is YYREEE (reference sequence). TCRdb used MiXCR to reprocess the 5' RACE reads, holding one entry per CDR3 protein. The profile shows a few hundred thousand distinct CDR3 sequences, 15% to 20% of them singletons. The TCR originated in a man aged 18 to 30 who had mild COVID-19 (a few samples of this study predate the infection). Cell type and time point are not known. Sequencing input: PBMCs or a T cell subset sorted from them (not recorded which). V usage is TRBV5-4 and J usage is TRBJ1-1; unclear D gene. The DNA for the CDR3 is TGTGCCAGCAGCGCCGCGGGGTACACTGAAGCTTTCTTT. Its protein product is CASSAAGYTEAFF. Full variable domain (remainder filled in from reference TRBV5-4 and TRBJ1-1): ETGVTQSPTHLIKTRGQQVTLRCSSQSGHNTVSWYQQALGQGPQFIFQYYREEENGRGNFPPRFSGLQFPNYSSELNVNALELDDSALYLCASSAAGYTEAFFGQGTRLTVV.